This entry lists 30 T cell receptor beta chains sequenced from one sample in a study of OX40 agonist ivuxolimab in advanced cancers. Data came from immunoSEQ multiplex PCR; TCRdb stores just in-frame clones and leaves some out. The table lists roughly 72,000 clones, over 70% of them singletons. The sequencing here drew on CD4+ or CD8+ T cells sorted from blood, taken in a trial of the OX40 agonist ivuxolimab. The source is an adult with an advanced solid tumor such as melanoma, head and neck, liver or kidney cancer.

This clone was counted only a few times. V and J are TRBV15 and TRBJ2-7; the match to TRBD2 covers 7 bases. Germline V gene sequence: CDR1 LNHNV, CDR2 YYDKDF (reference sequence). Trimming at V came to 6 bases and at J to 5 bases, leaving 7 bases not matched to a gene. This CDR3 contains 13 residues. The CDR3 nucleotides read TGTGCCACCAGGTTTCAGGGAGGGAACGAGCAGTACTTC. This translates into CATRFQGGNEQYF.

This rearrangement joins TRBV6-1 to TRBJ2-2; D remains unclear. This CDR3 spans 13 amino acids. The V gene lost 2 bases and the J gene lost 8 bases, with 9 bases spanning the gap. Germline CDR1 and CDR2: MNHNS and SASEGT. The CDR3 coding sequence is TGTGCCAGCAGTGAATTTGTGGGGGGGGAGCTGTTTTTT. Translated: CASSEFVGGELFF.

The chain recombines TRBV7-2 with TRBJ2-7; 7 nucleotides agree with TRBD1. Germline V gene sequence: CDR1 SGHTA, CDR2 FQGNSA. This CDR3 contains 13 residues. Trimming cost V 1 base and J 8 bases; bases outside gene matches: 5. CDR3 residues: CASSLEGRGKQYF. CDR3 coding DNA: TGTGCCAGCAGCTTAGAGGGCAGGGGGAAGCAGTACTTC. Looking up the rest from reference TRBV7-2 and TRBJ2-7 gives the full variable domain: GAGVSQSPSNKVTEKGKDVELRCDPISGHTALYWYRQSLGQGLEFLIYFQGNSAPDKSGLPSDRFSAERTGGSVSTLTIQRTQQEDSAVYLCASSLEGRGKQYFGPGTRLTVT.

The chain carries TRBV11-2 and TRBJ1-3, with 10 bases fitting TRBD1. CDR1 and CDR2 from the germline V gene are SGHAT and FQNNGV. The CDR3 sequence is 16 residues long. V gave up 4 bases and J gave up 3 bases; unmatched junction bases: 6. CDR3 in amino acids: CASSYRDRGSGNTIYF. CDR3 DNA: TGTGCCAGCAGCTATAGGGACAGGGGAAGTGGAAACACCATATATTTT.

V is TRBV27 and J is TRBJ1-6; unclear D gene. V was pared by 5 bases and J by 9 bases, with 11 bases between. Germline assignment: CDR1 MNHEY and CDR2 SMNVEV (reference sequence). This CDR3 comprises 13 residues. Here the CDR3 DNA reads TGTGCCAGCAGTCCGCTGGAACTTTCACCCCTCCACTTT. Protein: CASSPLELSPLHF.

This clone was counted between two and nine times. The genes are TRBV7-9 and TRBJ2-3; 13 bases are a match to TRBD2. The V gene's germline CDR1 is SEHNR and CDR2 FQNEAQ (reference sequence). There are 19 residues in the CDR3. After removal of 5 bases from V and 5 bases from J, the junction contained 16 bases not matched to a gene. The chain's CDR3 is CASSPRPPTRTSGRDTQYF. CDR3 bases: TGTGCCAGCAGCCCCCGGCCCCCTACTCGGACTAGCGGGAGAGATACGCAGTATTTT.

This sequence joins TRBV5-1 and TRBJ1-1; D gene ambiguous. CDR1 is SGHRS and CDR2 is YFSETQ in the germline V gene. This CDR3 comprises 14 residues. Trimming removed 2 bases from V and 5 bases from J, with 13 bases in between. CDR3 in amino acids: CASSLGFEGTEAFF. The CDR3 region has the DNA TGCGCCAGCAGCTTAGGGTTTGAAGGGACTGAAGCTTTCTTT.

The V call is TRBV19, the J call TRBJ1-2; D perhaps matches TRBD1 (5 bases). The germline V gene encodes CDR1 LNHDA and CDR2 SQIVND (reference sequence). This CDR3 is 15 amino acids long. Trimming took 5 bases from V and 1 from J, leaving 14 bases between them. CDR3 nucleotides: TGTGCCAGTAGTCCGCCGGGACTAGTTAACTATGGCTACACCTTC. It is translated as CASSPPGLVNYGYTF.

The chain has TRBV4-2 and TRBJ2-5; TRBD2 might be the D (5 bases). Germline CDR1 is LGHNA and CDR2 is YNFKEQ. The V gene lost 0 bases and the J gene lost 1 base, with 9 bases spanning the gap. The CDR3 is 15 amino acids. CDR3 region: CASSQDPGSQETQYF. The CDR3 coding sequence is TGTGCCAGCAGCCAAGATCCGGGGTCCCAAGAGACCCAGTACTTC.

CDR3 bases: TGTGCCAGCAGTACCCCACAGGGCTCCTACAATGAGCAGTTCTTC. This sequence encodes CASSTPQGSYNEQFF. The genes are TRBV6-5 and TRBJ2-1; perhaps TRBD1 as D (6 bases). The CDR3 sequence is 15 residues long. Germline V gives CDR1 MNHEY, CDR2 SVGAGI. Trimming cost V 5 bases and J 0 bases, with 11 bases left between them.

The chain joins TRBV4-1 to TRBJ2-3, with TRBD2 matching over 7 bases. Germline V CDR1 and CDR2: MGHRA, YSYEKL. The CDR3 has 16 residues. The V segment lost 0 bases and the J segment 3 bases; nucleotides outside the gene matches: 6. The CDR3 DNA sequence: TGCGCCAGCAGCCAAGAGAGGTGGGGGGGAACAGATACGCAGTATTTT. Its protein product is CASSQERWGGTDTQYF.

This chain uses TRBV18 with TRBJ2-3; D gene uncertain. V lost 2 bases, J lost 0 bases, and 6 bases lay in between. The CDR3 extends over 14 amino acids. Germline V lookup: CDR1 KGHSH, CDR2 LQKENI. The CDR3 loop is CASSPVPSTDTQYF. CDR3 coding DNA: TGTGCCAGCTCACCAGTCCCTAGCACAGATACGCAGTATTTT. The variable domain in full, with the rest retrieved from reference TRBV18 and TRBJ2-3, is NAGVMQNPRHLVRRRGQEARLRCSPMKGHSHVYWYRQLPEEGLKFMVYLQKENIIDESGMPKERFSAEFPKEGPSILRIQQVVRGDSAAYFCASSPVPSTDTQYFGPGTRLTVL.

The chain joins TRBV19 to TRBJ2-3, with 11 bases fitting TRBD1. Germline V lookup: CDR1 LNHDA, CDR2 SQIVND (reference sequence). V shed 1 base and J 6 bases; nucleotides not matched to a gene: 3. The CDR3 covers 15 residues. In DNA form, the CDR3 reads TGTGCCAGTAGTATAGGAGGACAGGGGGCCGATACGCAGTATTTT. Its translation: CASSIGGQGADTQYF.

The V call is TRBV12-5, the J call TRBJ2-3; 13 positions agree with TRBD2. CDR1 is LGHNT and CDR2 is FRNRAP in the germline V gene. There are 13 residues in the CDR3. J lost 9 bases, V lost 6 bases, and 3 bases had no gene match. Written as DNA, the CDR3 is TGTGCTAGTGGCACTAGCGGGGGGGACACGCAGTATTTT. Its translation is CASGTSGGDTQYF. Complete variable domain (other parts from reference TRBV12-5 and TRBJ2-3): DARVTQTPRHKVTEMGQEVTMRCQPILGHNTVFWYRQTMMQGLELLAYFRNRAPLDDSGMPKDRFSAEMPDATLATLKIQPSEPRDSAVYFCASGTSGGDTQYFGPGTRLTVL.

The chain is built from TRBV6-5 and TRBJ2-1, with D hard to call. The CDR3 covers 15 residues. V lost 2 bases and J lost 1, with 9 bases in between. Germline loops: CDR1 MNHEY, CDR2 SVGAGI. CDR3: CASSYRDQSYNEQFF. CDR3 nucleotide sequence: TGTGCCAGCAGTTACAGGGATCAGTCCTACAATGAGCAGTTCTTC.

This chain links TRBV10-3 with TRBJ2-6; possible D gene TRBD1, 7 bases. The CDR3 loop spans 16 amino acids. Per the germline V gene, CDR1 is ENHRY and CDR2 is SYGVKD. Trimming cost V 6 bases and J 4 bases, with 16 bases left between them. Here the CDR3 DNA reads TGTGCCATCAGGGGTGACAGGGAGGCCGGGGCCAACGTCCTGACTTTC. Its translation: CAIRGDREAGANVLTF.

This chain uses TRBV7-9 with TRBJ1-5; 8 nucleotides agree with TRBD1. V was pared by 7 bases and J by 2 bases, with 16 bases of the junction left unmatched. Germline CDR1 is SEHNR and CDR2 is FQNEAQ (reference sequence). This CDR3 comprises 18 residues. The CDR3 DNA follows: TGTGCCAGCAACTGGGGGGCCACAGGGGGATGGGGCAATCAGCCCCAGCATTTT. Amino acids: CASNWGATGGWGNQPQHF.

In the case of this clone: Distinct nucleotide sequences in the sample also encode this CDR3. The V gene is TRBV5-4, the J gene TRBJ2-5; D is unresolved. The ends were cut back, 2 bases at V and 7 bases at J, with 6 bases in the middle. In germline, CDR1 is SGHNT, CDR2 YYREEE (reference sequence). The CDR3 contains 11 residues. CDR3 nucleotide sequence: TGTGCCAGCAGCTTCCGCGGGACCCAGTACTTC. Translation: CASSFRGTQYF.

A few counts support this clone. The CDR3 region is CASSLGQSTDTQYF. The CDR3 DNA follows: TGTGCCAGCAGCTTAGGACAGAGCACAGATACGCAGTATTTT. The chain recombines TRBV7-9 with TRBJ2-3, with D possibly TRBD1 on 5 matching bases. V was clipped by 1 base and J by 0 bases, with 5 bases between them. Germline CDR1 is SEHNR and CDR2 is FQNEAQ (reference sequence). This CDR3 spans 14 amino acids. Filled out from reference TRBV7-9 and TRBJ2-3, the complete variable domain reads DTGVSQNPRHKITKRGQNVTFRCDPISEHNRLYWYRQTLGQGPEFLTYFQNEAQLEKSRLLSDRFSAERPKGSFSTLEIQRTEQGDSAMYLCASSLGQSTDTQYFGPGTRLTVL.

This sequence joins TRBV9 and TRBJ1-2, with D tentatively TRBD1 (5 bases). There are 15 residues in the CDR3. Trimming removed 3 bases from V and 0 bases from J, with 12 bases in between. Looked up from germline, CDR1 is SGDLS and CDR2 is YYNGEE. The CDR3 bases are TGTGCCAGCAGCGCGGATGGGGCGTCTAACTATGGCTACACCTTC. It yields the protein CASSADGASNYGYTF.

This clone was picked up one time. The V gene is TRBV5-4, the J gene TRBJ1-1, with TRBD1 matching 8 bases. V lost 2 bases and J lost 1; bases outside the gene matches: 1. Germline CDR1 SGHNT, CDR2 YYREEE (reference sequence). The CDR3 totals 14 residues. In nucleotides, the CDR3 is TGTGCCAGCAGCTTCGACAGGGGGAACACTGAAGCTTTCTTT. It encodes CASSFDRGNTEAFF.

V and J are TRBV11-2 and TRBJ2-6, with D tentatively TRBD2 (5 bases). The germline V and J ends were trimmed by 5 bases and 1 base, with 9 bases remaining between them. CDR3 length equals 15 residues. The germline gives CDR1 SGHAT, CDR2 FQNNGV. For the CDR3, the DNA is TGTGCCAGCAGCCACCCGGGGTCTGGGGCCAACGTCCTGACTTTC. It translates to CASSHPGSGANVLTF.

V gene TRBV19 combines with J gene TRBJ1-1, with D possibly being TRBD1 (5 bases). With 7 bases removed from V and 10 bases from J, the gap between germline ends came to 22 bases. CDR1 is LNHDA, CDR2 SQIVND, per germline (reference sequence). The CDR3 has 14 amino acids. CDR3 amino acids: CASTKGELMFSAFF. The CDR3 nucleotides read TGTGCCAGTACCAAAGGGGAACTGATGTTTTCAGCTTTCTTT.

The chain combines TRBV5-1 with TRBJ2-2, with D unclear. CDR1 is SGHRS and CDR2 is YFSETQ in the germline V gene. The CDR3 is made up of 14 amino acids. V was trimmed by 0 bases and J by 3 bases, leaving 6 bases between them. The CDR3 sequence is CASSLETYTGELFF. The CDR3 DNA is TGCGCCAGCAGCTTGGAAACCTACACCGGGGAGCTGTTTTTT.

This rearrangement joins TRBV5-1 to TRBJ1-2, with D possibly TRBD1 on 5 matching bases. This CDR3 comprises 13 residues. V was shortened by 5 bases and J by 0 bases, with 8 bases between the two germline ends. From germline, CDR1 is SGHRS and CDR2 YFSETQ. CDR3 residues: CASRTTANYGYTF. The CDR3 DNA is TGCGCCAGCAGAACGACAGCTAACTATGGCTACACCTTC.

The chain uses TRBV9 and TRBJ2-3, with 8 positions matching TRBD2. V was pared by 0 bases and J by 2 bases, with 5 bases of the junction left unmatched. There are 16 residues in the CDR3. Germline lookup yields CDR1 SGDLS and CDR2 YYNGEE. The CDR3 loop reads CASSVVAGGSTDTQYF. The DNA of the CDR3 is TGTGCCAGCAGCGTAGTGGCGGGGGGATCCACAGATACGCAGTATTTT. Combining the CDR3 with reference TRBV9 and TRBJ2-3 gives the whole variable domain DSGVTQTPKHLITATGQRVTLRCSPRSGDLSVYWYQQSLDQGLQFLIQYYNGEERAKGNILERFSAQQFPDLHSELNLSSLELGDSALYFCASSVVAGGSTDTQYFGPGTRLTVL.

The rearrangement joins TRBV30 to TRBJ2-1; D is perhaps TRBD1 or TRBD2 (5 bases each). The length of the CDR3 is 16 residues. Trimming cost V 0 bases and J 2 bases, with 14 bases left between them. Germline CDR1 and CDR2: GTSNPN and SVGIG (reference sequence). CDR3 protein: CAWSVRGTGPYNEQFF. CDR3 in DNA: TGTGCCTGGAGTGTACGAGGGACGGGACCCTACAATGAGCAGTTCTTC.

This chain uses TRBV19 with TRBJ2-3, with TRBD2 identical over 7 bases. Trimming removed 6 bases from V and 0 bases from J; junction bases left unmatched: 3. This CDR3 has 14 residues. CDR1 is LNHDA and CDR2 is SQIVND in the germline V gene (reference sequence). Here the CDR3 reads CASSLGLSTDTQYF. The CDR3 DNA is TGTGCCAGTAGCCTGGGACTAAGCACAGATACGCAGTATTTT.

The chain is built from TRBV6-5 and TRBJ2-7; TRBD1 might be the D (5 bases). The CDR3 is 11 amino acids. V was pared by 3 bases and J by 6 bases, with 6 bases between. Looked up from germline, CDR1 is MNHEY and CDR2 is SVGAGI. The chain's CDR3 is CASSYRGEQYF. DNA for the CDR3: TGTGCCAGCAGTTATAGGGGCGAGCAGTACTTC.

The chain recombines TRBV2 with TRBJ1-5; D gene unclear. The CDR3 consists of 14 residues. Trimming shortened V by 1 base and J by 0 bases, and 4 bases separated the two germline ends. Per the germline V gene, CDR1 is SNHLY and CDR2 is FYNNEI. The CDR3 DNA follows: TGTGCCAGCAGTGAAGACTATAGCAATCAGCCCCAGCATTTT. This gives the protein CASSEDYSNQPQHF.